This entry is about one TCR beta chain. What it binds is unknown. The sample originates from a study of T-cell memory formation after mild COVID-19. Regarding the study as a whole: Within pre-infection memory, some responding clones were found, suggesting cross-reactive memory joined. Balance between CD4 and CD8 was seen in clones contracting day 15 to 85, and a CD4+ lean was seen in later expanders. CD4+ contracting clones were found mainly in CM and EM, and CD8+ ones in EMRA.

TCRdb reprocessed the 5' RACE reads with MiXCR, giving one entry per CDR3 protein. Here the sample spans approximately 190,000 distinct CDR3 sequences, around 17% being singletons. This CDR3 is 15 amino acids long. The trim removed 8 bases at V and 5 bases at J, leaving 10 bases unmatched. In germline, CDR1 is SGHTA, CDR2 FQGNSA. Material for sequencing was PBMCs or a T cell subset sorted from them (not recorded which). The chain employs TRBV7-2 and TRBJ2-3, with 10 bases fitting TRBD2. This TCR was recovered from an adult woman who had mild COVID-19 (a few samples of this study predate the infection). Cell type and time point are not known. This chain's CDR3 is CASRLGSGGGDTQYF. The CDR3 bases are TGTGCCAGCCGACTTGGAAGCGGGGGGGGAGATACGCAGTATTTT.